Below are 21 T cell receptor beta chains sequenced from a single sample in a study of blood T cell repertoires in COVID-19. TCRdb's copy holds only in-frame clones and misses some; the assay was immunoSEQ multiplex PCR. Of some 200,000 clones in the sample, around 79% are singletons; the top ten hold around 24%. The sequenced material came from peripheral blood. The receptors were gathered from a woman in her 70s with acute or convalescent COVID-19.

The chain carries TRBV3-1 (or the pseudogene TRBV3-2) and TRBJ2-5, with 9 nucleotides matching TRBD1. The junction had 7 bases not matched to a gene; V was cut back by 3 bases and J by 5 bases. Germline lookup yields CDR1 LGHDT and CDR2 YNNKEL (reference sequence). CDR3 length equals 15 residues. CDR3 region: CASSQAGTGMETQYF. The CDR3 DNA is TGTGCCAGCAGCCAGGCCGGGACAGGGATGGAGACCCAGTACTTC.

This chain links TRBV9 with TRBJ1-6; the D gene is possibly TRBD1 (5 bases). This CDR3 has 16 residues. The V gene lost 1 base and the J gene lost 2 bases, with 10 bases spanning the gap. Germline loops: CDR1 SGDLS, CDR2 YYNGEE. The CDR3 sequence is CASSVQGLPYNSPLHF. The CDR3 nucleotides are TGTGCCAGCAGCGTACAGGGCCTCCCCTATAATTCACCCCTCCACTTT.

The chain couples TRBV6-1 to TRBJ2-5; 9 bases match TRBD1. The V segment lost 1 base and the J segment 3 bases; nucleotides outside the gene matches: 0. CDR1 and CDR2 (germline): MNHNS, SASEGT. CDR3 length equals 14 residues. CDR3 coding DNA: TGTGCCAGCAGTGAAGGGACAGGGGAAGAGACCCAGTACTTC. Protein: CASSEGTGEETQYF.

The chain links TRBV19 to TRBJ1-5; the match to TRBD1 covers 11 bases. The CDR3 has 16 residues. In germline, CDR1 is LNHDA, CDR2 SQIVND (reference sequence). With 4 bases clipped from V and 6 bases from J, the junction kept 8 bases outside the gene matches. The CDR3 here is CASSTGQGAFGQPQHF. The CDR3 DNA reads as TGTGCCAGTAGTACCGGACAGGGGGCTTTTGGTCAGCCCCAGCATTTT.

The gene calls are TRBV5-1 and TRBJ2-7; perhaps TRBD2 as D (6 bases). This CDR3 region has 13 residues. V was cut by 5 bases and J by 6 bases, with 15 bases left in between. Germline V gene sequence: CDR1 SGHRS, CDR2 YFSETQ. The CDR3 bases are TGCGCCAGCAGAGAGGAGACTAGGCGCGAGCAGTACTTC. It specifies CASREETRREQYF.

Only one count was recorded for this clone. The gene calls are TRBV3-1 (or the pseudogene TRBV3-2) and TRBJ2-7; TRBD2 matches at 11 bases. Trimming removed 4 bases from V and 0 bases from J; junction bases left unmatched: 5. Germline V gene sequence: CDR1 LGHDT, CDR2 YNNKEL (reference sequence). This CDR3 has 16 amino acids. CDR3 bases: TGTGCCAGCAGCCTGGGACTAGCGGCCAACTCCTACGAGCAGTACTTC. It codes for CASSLGLAANSYEQYF.

J is TRBJ2-5 and V is TRBV27; TRBD1 is a possible D gene (6 bases). This CDR3 has 14 amino acids. Germline assignment: CDR1 MNHEY and CDR2 SMNVEV (reference sequence). With 6 bases removed from V and 2 bases from J, the gap between germline ends came to 13 bases. The CDR3 is CASSSRQDQETQYF. The CDR3 region has the DNA TGTGCCAGCAGCTCACGACAGGATCAAGAGACCCAGTACTTC.

The chain has TRBV5-4 and TRBJ2-1, with 10 positions matching TRBD2. Looked up from germline, CDR1 is SGHNT and CDR2 is YYREEE (reference sequence). The CDR3 length is 15 residues. Germline trimming cut 2 bases from V and 3 bases from J; bases unmatched to any gene: 2. The CDR3 sequence: CASSLSSGSYNEQFF. The CDR3 bases are TGTGCCAGCAGCTTATCTAGCGGGAGCTACAATGAGCAGTTCTTC.

The V gene is TRBV5-6, the J gene TRBJ2-7; 8 bases fit TRBD1. Germline CDR1 is SGHDT and CDR2 is YYEEEE. This CDR3 has 14 residues. The junction had 7 bases not matched to a gene; V was cut back by 4 bases and J by 4 bases. The chain's CDR3 is CASSHRQGSYEQYF. In DNA, the CDR3 is TGTGCCAGCAGCCATCGACAGGGGTCGTACGAGCAGTACTTC. Full variable domain (outside the CDR3, taken from reference TRBV5-6 and TRBJ2-7): DAGVTQSPTHLIKTRGQQVTLRCSPKSGHDTVSWYQQALGQGPQFIFQYYEEEERQRGNFPDRFSGHQFPNYSSELNVNALLLGDSALYLCASSHRQGSYEQYFGPGTRLTVT.

This clone has only one observation. The chain couples TRBV2 to TRBJ2-1, with 7 bases aligning to TRBD1. The CDR3 is 15 residues long. The trim removed 6 bases at V and 3 bases at J, leaving 8 bases unmatched. CDR1 is SNHLY and CDR2 is FYNNEI in the germline V gene. CDR3 nucleotide sequence: TGTGCCAGCAGGGGGCCGGACAGGAGCTACAATGAGCAGTTCTTC. Encoded protein: CASRGPDRSYNEQFF.

V gene TRBV5-8 combines with J gene TRBJ2-5, with D maybe TRBD1 (6 bases). Germline CDR1 reads SGHTS; CDR2 reads YDEGEE. Trimming removed 2 bases at V and 5 bases at J, with 13 bases between. CDR3 size: 14 residues. CDR3 DNA sequence: TGTGCCAGCAGCTTCGGACAGCTGGGGGAGACCCAGTACTTC. Its protein product is CASSFGQLGETQYF.

The J gene is TRBJ2-1, the V gene TRBV18, with D perhaps TRBD1 (6 bases). CDR1 KGHSH and CDR2 LQKENI come from the germline V gene. Deletions cut 1 base from V and 2 bases from J, with 6 bases between. CDR3 length: 14 residues. DNA of the CDR3: TGTGCCAGCTCACCACGGACAGCCTACAATGAGCAGTTCTTC. Translating it yields CASSPRTAYNEQFF.

In the case of this clone: This sample includes further DNA sequences coding for the same CDR3. The chain carries TRBV19 and TRBJ1-1; no definite D call. CDR1 and CDR2 from the germline V gene are LNHDA and SQIVND (reference sequence). The CDR3 length is 13 residues. The ends were cut back, 2 bases at V and 1 base at J, with 5 bases in the middle. CDR3 in DNA: TGTGCCAGTAGTATAAACAGGAACACTGAAGCTTTCTTT. As protein: CASSINRNTEAFF.

The J gene is TRBJ1-4, the V gene TRBV9; possibly TRBD1 for D (6 bases). This CDR3 region has 15 residues. Deletions cut 4 bases from V and 4 bases from J, with 14 bases between. CDR1 and CDR2 from the germline V gene are SGDLS and YYNGEE. CDR3 DNA: TGTGCCAGCAGCCCCCGGACAGCCTTTAATGAAAAACTGTTTTTT. Its protein product is CASSPRTAFNEKLFF.

This clone was observed at least ten times. This chain uses TRBV5-4 with TRBJ1-5; TRBD1 aligns across 10 bases. There are 16 residues in the CDR3. Germline V gives CDR1 SGHNT, CDR2 YYREEE (reference sequence). Trimming cost V 4 bases and J 3 bases; bases outside gene matches: 7. This chain's CDR3 is CASSRTGTGDNQPQHF. Here the CDR3 DNA reads TGTGCCAGCAGCCGAACCGGGACAGGGGACAATCAGCCCCAGCATTTT. The full variable domain, completed using reference TRBV5-4 and TRBJ1-5, is ETGVTQSPTHLIKTRGQQVTLRCSSQSGHNTVSWYQQALGQGPQFIFQYYREEENGRGNFPPRFSGLQFPNYSSELNVNALELDDSALYLCASSRTGTGDNQPQHFGDGTRLSIL.

The genes are TRBV18 and TRBJ2-2, with 7 nucleotides matching TRBD1. J gave up 1 base and V 3 bases, and 5 bases lay outside the gene matches. The CDR3 contains 16 residues. CDR1 is KGHSH, CDR2 LQKENI, per germline. The CDR3, as DNA: TGTGCCAGCTCACCTACGACAGGGAAGAACACCGGGGAGCTGTTTTTT. Translated: CASSPTTGKNTGELFF.

The rearrangement links TRBV30 to TRBJ1-5; 8 nucleotides align to TRBD1. In germline, CDR1 is GTSNPN, CDR2 SVGIG (reference sequence). The trim removed 4 bases at V and 4 bases at J, leaving 12 bases unmatched. The CDR3 is made up of 16 amino acids. The CDR3 loop is CAWTKGPRTGNQPQHF. As DNA, the CDR3 is TGTGCCTGGACCAAAGGGCCGAGGACAGGGAATCAGCCCCAGCATTTT.

The chain couples TRBV21-1 to TRBJ2-7; the table's D call, TRBD2, has no DNA check behind it. TRBV21-1 is assigned pseudogene status. The CDR3 contains 17 residues. CDR3 region: CASSKVSSGGWAYEQYF. CDR3 nucleotides: TGTGCCAGCAGCAAAGTCTCTAGCGGGGGTTGGGCCTACGAGCAGTACTTC.

The CDR3: CSARQAGELFF. The CDR3 DNA is TGCAGTGCTAGACAGGCCGGGGAGCTGTTTTTT. V gene TRBV20-1 combines with J gene TRBJ2-2; D is unclear. The length of the CDR3 is 11 residues. CDR1 and CDR2 from the germline V gene are DFQATT and SNEGSKA (reference sequence). V lost 2 bases and J lost 6, with 4 bases in between.

V and J are TRBV19 and TRBJ1-5, with D possibly TRBD1 on 6 matching bases. Germline assignment: CDR1 LNHDA and CDR2 SQIVND (reference sequence). The CDR3 has 16 residues. V was shortened by 4 bases and J by 4 bases, with 17 bases between the two germline ends. Here the CDR3 reads CASSTPLQGPNQPQHF. CDR3 nucleotides: TGTGCCAGTAGTACCCCTCTACAGGGCCCTAATCAGCCCCAGCATTTT.

The chain carries TRBV5-8 and TRBJ2-2, with 13 bases fitting TRBD2. The V gene's germline CDR1 is SGHTS and CDR2 YDEGEE. The CDR3 totals 19 residues. J lost 4 bases, V lost 3 bases, and 12 bases had no gene match. The CDR3 region is CASSSPGLAGMFRTGELFF. The CDR3 region has the DNA TGTGCCAGCAGCTCTCCGGGACTAGCGGGAATGTTTCGCACCGGGGAGCTGTTTTTT.